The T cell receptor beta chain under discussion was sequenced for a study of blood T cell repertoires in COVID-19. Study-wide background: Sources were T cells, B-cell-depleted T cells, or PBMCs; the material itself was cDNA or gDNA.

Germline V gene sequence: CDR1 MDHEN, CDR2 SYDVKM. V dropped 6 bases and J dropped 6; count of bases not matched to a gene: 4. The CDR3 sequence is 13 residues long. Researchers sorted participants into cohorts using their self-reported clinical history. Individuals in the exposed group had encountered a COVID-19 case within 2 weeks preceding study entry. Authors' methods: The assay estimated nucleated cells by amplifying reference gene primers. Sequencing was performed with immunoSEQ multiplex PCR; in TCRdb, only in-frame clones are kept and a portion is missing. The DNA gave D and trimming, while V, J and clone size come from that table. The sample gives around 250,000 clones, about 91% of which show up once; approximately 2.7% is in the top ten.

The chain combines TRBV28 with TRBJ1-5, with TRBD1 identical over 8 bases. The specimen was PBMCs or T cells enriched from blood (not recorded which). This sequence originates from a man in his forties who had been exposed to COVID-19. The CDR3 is CASRETGAQPQHF. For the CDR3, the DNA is TGTGCCAGCAGGGAGACAGGGGCTCAGCCCCAGCATTTT.